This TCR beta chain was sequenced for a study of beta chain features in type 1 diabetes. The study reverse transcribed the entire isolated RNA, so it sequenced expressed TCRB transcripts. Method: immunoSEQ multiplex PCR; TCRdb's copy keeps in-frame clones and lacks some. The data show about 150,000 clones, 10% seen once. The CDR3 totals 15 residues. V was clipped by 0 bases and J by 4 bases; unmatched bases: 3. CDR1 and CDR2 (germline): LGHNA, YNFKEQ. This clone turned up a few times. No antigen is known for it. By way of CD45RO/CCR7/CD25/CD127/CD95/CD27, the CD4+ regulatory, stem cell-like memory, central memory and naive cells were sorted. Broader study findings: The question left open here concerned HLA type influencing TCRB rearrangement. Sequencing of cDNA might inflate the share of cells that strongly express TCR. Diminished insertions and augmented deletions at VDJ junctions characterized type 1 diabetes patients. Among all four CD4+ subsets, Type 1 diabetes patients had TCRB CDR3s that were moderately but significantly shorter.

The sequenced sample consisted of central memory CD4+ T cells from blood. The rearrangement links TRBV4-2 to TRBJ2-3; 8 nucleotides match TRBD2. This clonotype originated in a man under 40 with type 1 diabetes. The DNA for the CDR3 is TGTGCCAGCAGCCAAGAGGGACTAGTGGCAGATACGCAGTATTTT. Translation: CASSQEGLVADTQYF.